The 24 T cell receptor beta chains below were found in one sample sequenced in a study of T cell responses to AZD1222 COVID-19 vaccine. Method: immunoSEQ multiplex PCR; TCRdb's copy keeps in-frame clones and lacks some. The table includes about 86,000 clones, approximately 82% detected once. Source: peripheral blood, taken on day 0 of AZD1222 vaccination. These receptors all stem from an adult in good health.

The chain couples TRBV11-3 to TRBJ2-1; 8 bases map to TRBD2. V was clipped by 2 bases and J by 9 bases; unmatched bases: 3. The CDR3 has 13 amino acids. CDR1 and CDR2 from the germline V gene are SGHNT and YENEEA. CDR3 nucleotide sequence: TGTGCCAGCAGCTTATCGCGGGAGGCTGAGCAGTTCTTC. It is translated as CASSLSREAEQFF.

The chain carries TRBV28 and TRBJ2-7; 8 nucleotides match TRBD1. The CDR3 length is 16 residues. Germline values: CDR1 MDHEN, CDR2 SYDVKM. V was clipped by 6 bases and J by 3 bases; unmatched bases: 13. The CDR3 region has the DNA TGTGCCAGCAGACCGGCAGGAACAGGGGGAGACTACGAGCAGTACTTC. This codes for CASRPAGTGGDYEQYF.

The gene calls are TRBV27 and TRBJ1-6; D unclear. This CDR3 is built from 15 residues. CDR1 and CDR2 from the germline V gene are MNHEY and SMNVEV (reference sequence). Trimming shortened V by 5 bases and J by 14 bases, and 22 bases separated the two germline ends. The CDR3, as DNA: TGTGCCAGCAGTCCCGGCGGAGGGAGGGCCGTGACCCTCCACTTT. Translating gives CASSPGGGRAVTLHF.

The V call is TRBV4-2, the J call TRBJ2-7; either TRBD1 or TRBD2 may supply D (6 bases each). Germline loops: CDR1 LGHNA, CDR2 YNFKEQ. Trimming left V 2 bases short and J 6 bases short, with 17 bases between. CDR3 size: 15 residues. The CDR3 sequence is CASSQFLGGNGEQYF. The CDR3 coding sequence is TGTGCCAGCAGCCAATTTTTAGGGGGGAACGGCGAGCAGTACTTC.

The chain joins TRBV4-1 to TRBJ1-2; TRBD1 agrees at 9 bases. This CDR3 spans 14 amino acids. After removal of 0 bases from V and 4 bases from J, the junction contained 0 bases not matched to a gene. Germline V gene lookup returns CDR1 MGHRA and CDR2 YSYEKL. CDR3 bases: TGCGCCAGCAGCCAAGAACAGGGGGCCTATGGCTACACCTTC. It translates to CASSQEQGAYGYTF.

The V gene is TRBV18, the J gene TRBJ2-3, with 8 bases lining up with TRBD1. The junction had 5 bases not matched to a gene; V was cut back by 3 bases and J by 0 bases. Looked up from germline, CDR1 is KGHSH and CDR2 is LQKENI. CDR3 length equals 16 residues. The CDR3 spells CASSPRTGSSTDTQYF. The CDR3 bases are TGTGCCAGCTCACCTAGGACAGGGTCTAGCACAGATACGCAGTATTTT.

V usage is TRBV5-1 and J usage is TRBJ1-3; the D is unclear. This CDR3 region has 14 residues. Trimming pared 1 base from V and 6 bases from J, leaving 11 bases between. Germline CDR1 is SGHRS and CDR2 is YFSETQ. The CDR3 sequence is CASSLRPGENTIYF. For the CDR3, the DNA is TGCGCCAGCAGCTTGAGGCCGGGCGAAAACACCATATATTTT.

The chain has TRBV7-6 and TRBJ2-5; D is perhaps TRBD1 or TRBD2 (5 bases each). CDR3 size: 15 residues. The V and J ends lost 3 bases and 2 bases respectively, with 13 bases between them. Germline lookup yields CDR1 SGHVS and CDR2 FNYEAQ. The CDR3, as DNA: TGTGCCAGCAGCTTTTTTTTGGGACGGCAAGAGACCCAGTACTTC. This sequence encodes CASSFFLGRQETQYF.

This clone showed up just a few times. V and J are TRBV3-1 (or the pseudogene TRBV3-2) and TRBJ1-2, with D possibly being TRBD1 (6 bases). CDR1 is LGHDT and CDR2 is YNNKEL in the germline V gene (reference sequence). V was pared by 4 bases and J by 2 bases, with 8 bases between. The CDR3 is 13 residues long. CDR3 bases: TGTGCCAGCAGCCTCAGGGGAAACTATGGCTACACCTTC. This translates into CASSLRGNYGYTF.

The rearrangement links TRBV2 to TRBJ2-5; no firm D call. Germline-derived CDR1 and CDR2 are SNHLY and FYNNEI. V shed 8 bases and J shed 2 bases, with 6 bases lying between them. The CDR3 runs to 11 residues. CDR3 in DNA: TGTGCCAGCGGAACACAAGAGACCCAGTACTTC. Its translation: CASGTQETQYF.

This chain connects TRBV28 to TRBJ2-3; 14 bases map to TRBD2. Unmatched junction bases numbered 9, after V lost 6 bases and J lost 4 bases. The CDR3 loop spans 17 amino acids. Germline CDR1 and CDR2: MDHEN and SYDVKM. In DNA, the CDR3 is TGTGCCAGCAGCTCCGGGACTAGCGGGAGTCGGGCAGATACGCAGTATTTT. This codes for CASSSGTSGSRADTQYF.

The rearrangement uses TRBV19 and TRBJ2-6; D call uncertain. Germline V gene sequence: CDR1 LNHDA, CDR2 SQIVND (reference sequence). V lost 11 bases and J 0 bases, leaving 14 bases between the germline ends. This CDR3 region has 15 residues. The CDR3 loop is CASSRTFSGANVLTF. CDR3 nucleotides: TGTGCCTCAAGCCGTACCTTCTCTGGGGCCAACGTCCTGACTTTC.

Only a few counts were recorded for this clone. This chain links TRBV18 with TRBJ1-2; D gene unclear. Germline loops: CDR1 KGHSH, CDR2 LQKENI. This CDR3 spans 17 amino acids. V was shortened by 3 bases and J by 0 bases, with 17 bases between the two germline ends. The CDR3 bases are TGTGCCAGCTCACCGCTTGGGGATGGAGGAGCTAACTATGGCTACACCTTC. It specifies CASSPLGDGGANYGYTF.

The chain has TRBV10-3 and TRBJ2-5; TRBD1 agrees at 7 bases. The germline V gene encodes CDR1 ENHRY and CDR2 SYGVKD. The length of the CDR3 is 14 residues. Trimming cost V 6 bases and J 1 base; bases outside gene matches: 5. The CDR3 DNA reads as TGTGCCATCAGAGCGACAGGGACCCAAGAGACCCAGTACTTC. It yields the protein CAIRATGTQETQYF.

This rearrangement joins TRBV29-1 to TRBJ1-3, with D hard to call. CDR1 and CDR2 (germline): SQVTM, ANQGSEA. Between the trimmed V and J ends, which lost 3 bases and 0 bases, there was a span of 6 bases. The CDR3 contains 13 residues. CDR3 protein: CSVESASGNTIYF. The CDR3 DNA follows: TGCAGCGTTGAGTCGGCCTCTGGAAACACCATATATTTT.

This clone was seen only a few times. CDR3 coding DNA: TGTGCCAGCGAGGGCGGGATTAGCACAGATACGCAGTATTTT. Amino acids: CASEGGISTDTQYF. V is TRBV28 and J is TRBJ2-3, with D perhaps matching TRBD2 (6 bases). Germline CDR1 and CDR2: MDHEN and SYDVKM. CDR3 length equals 14 residues. Trimming removed 8 bases from V and 0 bases from J, with 12 bases in between. Supplemented by reference TRBV28 and TRBJ2-3, the full variable domain reads DVKVTQSSRYLVKRTGEKVFLECVQDMDHENMFWYRQDPGLGLRLIYFSYDVKMKEKGDIPEGYSVSREKKERFSLILESASTNQTSMYLCASEGGISTDTQYFGPGTRLTVL.

The chain employs TRBV4-3 and TRBJ2-6, with TRBD1 identical over 7 bases. J lost 2 bases, V lost 2 bases, and 0 bases had no gene match. The CDR3 has 15 amino acids. Germline V gives CDR1 LGHNA, CDR2 YSLEER. The CDR3 region has the DNA TGCGCCAGCAGCCAAACAGGGGCTGGGGCCAACGTCCTGACTTTC. It translates to CASSQTGAGANVLTF.

This chain joins TRBV6-5 and TRBJ2-7, with D maybe TRBD2 (6 bases). The CDR3 loop spans 13 amino acids. V was shortened by 6 bases and J by 3 bases, with 12 bases between the two germline ends. The germline V gene encodes CDR1 MNHEY and CDR2 SVGAGI. CDR3: CASSRDLHYEQYF. CDR3 DNA: TGTGCCAGCAGCCGGGACTTACACTACGAGCAGTACTTC.

The CDR3 region is CASSPIGPYNEQFF. The CDR3, as DNA: TGTGCCAGCAGTCCAATCGGCCCATACAATGAGCAGTTCTTC. The gene calls are TRBV6-5 and TRBJ2-1; no reliable D call. Germline assignment: CDR1 MNHEY and CDR2 SVGAGI. Trimming shortened V by 5 bases and J by 4 bases, and 12 bases separated the two germline ends. The CDR3 is made up of 14 amino acids.

The chain uses TRBV7-6 and TRBJ1-1, with D possibly being TRBD1 (6 bases). Germline loops: CDR1 SGHVS, CDR2 FNYEAQ. V lost 0 bases, J lost 1 base, and 9 bases lay in between. The CDR3 sequence is 15 residues long. The CDR3 bases are TGTGCCAGCAGCTTAGCTCACAGGGCGAACACTGAAGCTTTCTTT. Translating gives CASSLAHRANTEAFF.

This clone was seen once. V is TRBV29-1 and J is TRBJ2-7, with 8 bases identical to TRBD2. The CDR3 is made up of 15 amino acids. Germline V gene sequence: CDR1 SQVTM, CDR2 ANQGSEA. Trimming took 0 bases from V and 3 from J; bases not matched to a gene: 7. The CDR3 DNA follows: TGCAGCGTTGAAGATCTGAGCGGGAGTGACTACGAGCAGTACTTC. Protein sequence: CSVEDLSGSDYEQYF.

This clone was recorded a few times. The rearrangement uses TRBV6-5 and TRBJ1-5, with D perhaps matching TRBD1 (5 bases). The CDR3 extends over 13 amino acids. Trimming removed 6 bases at V and 3 bases at J, with 9 bases between. Germline CDR1 is MNHEY and CDR2 is SVGAGI. The CDR3 is CASRAGYNQPQHF. Here the CDR3 DNA reads TGTGCCAGCAGGGCAGGGTACAATCAGCCCCAGCATTTT.

The gene calls are TRBV4-3 and TRBJ1-1, with D perhaps matching TRBD1 (5 bases). CDR3 size: 18 residues. Germline CDR1 is LGHNA and CDR2 is YSLEER. The V end lost 1 base, the J end lost 0 bases, and 18 bases lay between the germline ends. The CDR3 DNA follows: TGCGCCAGCAGCCAAGTCCCCCCCGGGGGGGGATTGAACACTGAAGCTTTCTTT. Its translation: CASSQVPPGGGLNTEAFF.

The chain recombines TRBV15 with TRBJ1-4, with 9 bases that match TRBD1. Trimming cost V 3 bases and J 7 bases; bases outside gene matches: 3. The CDR3 is 14 residues long. Germline CDR1 is LNHNV and CDR2 is YYDKDF (reference sequence). CDR3 nucleotides: TGTGCCACCAGCAGGGGACAGGGACTTGAAAAACTGTTTTTT. Translation: CATSRGQGLEKLFF.